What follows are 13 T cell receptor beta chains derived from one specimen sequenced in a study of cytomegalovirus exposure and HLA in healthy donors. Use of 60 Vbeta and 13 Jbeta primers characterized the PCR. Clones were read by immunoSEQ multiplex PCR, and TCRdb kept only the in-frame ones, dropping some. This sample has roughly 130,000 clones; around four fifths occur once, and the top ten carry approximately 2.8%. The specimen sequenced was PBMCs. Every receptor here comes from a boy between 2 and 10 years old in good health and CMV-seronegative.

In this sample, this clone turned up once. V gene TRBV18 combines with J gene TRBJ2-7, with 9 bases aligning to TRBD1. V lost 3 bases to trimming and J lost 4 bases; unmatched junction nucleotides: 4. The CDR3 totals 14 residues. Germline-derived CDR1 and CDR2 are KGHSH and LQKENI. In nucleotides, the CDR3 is TGTGCCAGCTCACCGGGACAGGGAAAATACGAGCAGTACTTC. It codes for CASSPGQGKYEQYF.

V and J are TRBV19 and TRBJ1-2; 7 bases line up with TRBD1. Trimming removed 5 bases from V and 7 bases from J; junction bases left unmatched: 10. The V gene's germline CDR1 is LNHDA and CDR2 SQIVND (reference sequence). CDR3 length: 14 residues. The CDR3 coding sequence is TGTGCCAGTAGTTCAATCGAGGGGGCGCTTGGCTACACCTTC. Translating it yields CASSSIEGALGYTF.

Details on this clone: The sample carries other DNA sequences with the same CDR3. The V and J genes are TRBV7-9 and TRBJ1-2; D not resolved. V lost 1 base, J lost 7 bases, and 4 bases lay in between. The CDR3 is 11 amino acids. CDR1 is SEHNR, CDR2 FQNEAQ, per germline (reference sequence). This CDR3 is CASSLGAGYTF. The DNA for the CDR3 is TGTGCCAGCAGCTTAGGGGCTGGCTACACCTTC.

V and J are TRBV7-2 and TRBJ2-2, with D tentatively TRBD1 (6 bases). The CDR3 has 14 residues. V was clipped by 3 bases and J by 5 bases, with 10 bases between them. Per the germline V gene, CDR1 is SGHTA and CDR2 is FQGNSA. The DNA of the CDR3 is TGTGCCAGCAGCTTTTCCAGGGGTACCGGGGAGCTGTTTTTT. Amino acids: CASSFSRGTGELFF. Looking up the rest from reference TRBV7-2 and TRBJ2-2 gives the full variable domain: GAGVSQSPSNKVTEKGKDVELRCDPISGHTALYWYRQSLGQGLEFLIYFQGNSAPDKSGLPSDRFSAERTGGSVSTLTIQRTQQEDSAVYLCASSFSRGTGELFFGEGSRLTVL.

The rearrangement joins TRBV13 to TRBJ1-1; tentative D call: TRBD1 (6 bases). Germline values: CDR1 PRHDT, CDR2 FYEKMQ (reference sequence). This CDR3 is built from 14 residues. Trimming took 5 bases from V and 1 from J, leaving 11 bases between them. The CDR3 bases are TGTGCCAGCAGCGCTTTGGACAGGAACACTGAAGCTTTCTTT. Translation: CASSALDRNTEAFF.

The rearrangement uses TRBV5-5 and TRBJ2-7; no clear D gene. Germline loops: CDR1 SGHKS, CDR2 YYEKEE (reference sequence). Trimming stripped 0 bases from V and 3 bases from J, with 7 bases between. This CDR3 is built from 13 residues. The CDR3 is CASSLEPYYEQYF. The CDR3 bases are TGTGCCAGCAGCTTGGAACCCTACTACGAGCAGTACTTC.

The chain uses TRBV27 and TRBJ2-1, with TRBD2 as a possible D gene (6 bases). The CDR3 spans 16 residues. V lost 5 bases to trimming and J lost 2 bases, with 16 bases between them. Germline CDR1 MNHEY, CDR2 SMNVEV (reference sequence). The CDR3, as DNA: TGTGCCAGCAGTCCCCCGGGAGTTGTTACCTACAATGAGCAGTTCTTC. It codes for CASSPPGVVTYNEQFF.

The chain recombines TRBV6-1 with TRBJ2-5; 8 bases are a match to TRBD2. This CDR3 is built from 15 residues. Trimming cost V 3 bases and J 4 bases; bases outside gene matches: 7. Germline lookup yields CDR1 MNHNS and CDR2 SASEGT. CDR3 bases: TGTGCCAGCAGTGATTGGACGGCGGGGGGAGAGACCCAGTACTTC. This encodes CASSDWTAGGETQYF.

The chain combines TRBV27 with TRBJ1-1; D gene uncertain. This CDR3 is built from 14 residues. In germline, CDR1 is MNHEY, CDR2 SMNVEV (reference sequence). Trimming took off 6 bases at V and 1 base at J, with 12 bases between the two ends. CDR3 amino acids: CASRLAARNTEAFF. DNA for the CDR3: TGTGCCAGCAGACTCGCCGCAAGGAACACTGAAGCTTTCTTT.

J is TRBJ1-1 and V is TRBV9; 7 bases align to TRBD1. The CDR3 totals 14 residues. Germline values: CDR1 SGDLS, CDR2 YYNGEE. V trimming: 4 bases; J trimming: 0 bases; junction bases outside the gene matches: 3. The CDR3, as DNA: TGTGCCAGCAGCACGGGACAGATGAACACTGAAGCTTTCTTT. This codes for CASSTGQMNTEAFF.

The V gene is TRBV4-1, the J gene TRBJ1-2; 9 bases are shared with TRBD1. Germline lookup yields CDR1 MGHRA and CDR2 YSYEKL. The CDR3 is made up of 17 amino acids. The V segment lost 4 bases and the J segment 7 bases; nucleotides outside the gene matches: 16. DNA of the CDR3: TGCGCCAGCAGCCCCGTCGGGACAGGGAGCGCGTTACGTGGCTACACCTTC. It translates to CASSPVGTGSALRGYTF.

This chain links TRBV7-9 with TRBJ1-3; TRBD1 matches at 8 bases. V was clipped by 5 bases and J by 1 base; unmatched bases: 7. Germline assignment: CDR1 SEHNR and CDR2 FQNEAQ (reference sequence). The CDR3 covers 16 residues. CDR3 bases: TGTGCCAGCAGCACAAACAGGGGGGGGTCTGGAAACACCATATATTTT. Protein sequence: CASSTNRGGSGNTIYF.

CDR3 residues: CASSSRNINPGWQETQYF. The CDR3 coding sequence is TGTGCCAGCAGCTCCCGTAATATAAACCCCGGGTGGCAAGAGACCCAGTACTTC. The J gene is TRBJ2-5, the V gene TRBV9; unclear D gene. The germline gives CDR1 SGDLS, CDR2 YYNGEE. Trimming removed 4 bases at V and 2 bases at J, with 24 bases between. This CDR3 has 18 residues.